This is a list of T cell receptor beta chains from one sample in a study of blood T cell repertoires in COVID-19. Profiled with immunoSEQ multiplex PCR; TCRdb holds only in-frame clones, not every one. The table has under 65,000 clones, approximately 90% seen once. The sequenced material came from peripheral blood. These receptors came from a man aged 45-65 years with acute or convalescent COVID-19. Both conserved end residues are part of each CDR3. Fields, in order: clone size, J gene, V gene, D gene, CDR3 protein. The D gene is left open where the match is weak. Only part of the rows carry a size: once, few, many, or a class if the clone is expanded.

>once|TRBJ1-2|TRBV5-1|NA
CASSLLENRVGYTF
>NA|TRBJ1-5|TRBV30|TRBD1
CAWSPSDREFNQPQHF
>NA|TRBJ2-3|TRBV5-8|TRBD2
CASSSRGGRLRVDTQYF
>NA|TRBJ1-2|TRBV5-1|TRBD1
CASSLQGDEGYTF
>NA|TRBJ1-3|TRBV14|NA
CASSQDLVVSGNTIYF
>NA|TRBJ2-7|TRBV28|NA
CASSAGTQVYEQYF
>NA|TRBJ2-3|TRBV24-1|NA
CATSGRASTDTQYF
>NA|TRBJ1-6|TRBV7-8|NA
CASSVGREDYNSPLHF
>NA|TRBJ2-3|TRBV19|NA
CASSPEGVDTQYF
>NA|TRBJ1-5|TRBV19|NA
CASSNRDNNQPQHF
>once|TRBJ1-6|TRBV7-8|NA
CASSPRPNSPLHF
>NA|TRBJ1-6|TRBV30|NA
CAWTGVNSPLHF
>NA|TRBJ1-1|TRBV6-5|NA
CASSYLPTTDTEAFF
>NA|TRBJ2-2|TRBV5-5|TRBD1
CASSRQGADTGELFF
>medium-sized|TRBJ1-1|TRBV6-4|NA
CASSATENTEAFF
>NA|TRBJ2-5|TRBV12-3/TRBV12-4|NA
CASSLSGLETQYF
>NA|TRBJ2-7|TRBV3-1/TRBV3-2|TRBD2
CASSGLAGGGEQYF
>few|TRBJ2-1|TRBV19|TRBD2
CASSILAGPNEQFF
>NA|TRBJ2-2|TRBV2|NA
CASTKDSLLSTGELFF
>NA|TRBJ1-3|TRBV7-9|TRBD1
CASSLAGTGLGTIYF
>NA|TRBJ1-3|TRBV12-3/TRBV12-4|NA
CASRYAGNTIYF
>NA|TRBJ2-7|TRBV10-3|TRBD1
CAISEDRVSEQYF
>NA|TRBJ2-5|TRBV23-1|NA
CASSCRDRRETQYF
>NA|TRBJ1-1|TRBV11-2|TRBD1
CASSWQGVTEAFF
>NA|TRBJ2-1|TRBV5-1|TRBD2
CASAGGLGDEQFF
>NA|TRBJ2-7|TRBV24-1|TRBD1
CATSGDRGKDAQYF
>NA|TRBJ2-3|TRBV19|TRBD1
CASSRDRGSTDTQYF
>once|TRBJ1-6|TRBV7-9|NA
CASSFKGVDNSPLHF
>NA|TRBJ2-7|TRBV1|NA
CTSSQAYEQYF
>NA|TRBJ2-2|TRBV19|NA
CASSGTGELFF
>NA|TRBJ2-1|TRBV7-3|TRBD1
CASSSPGQGEDEQFF
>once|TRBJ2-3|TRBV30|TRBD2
CAWSSEAGRDTQYF
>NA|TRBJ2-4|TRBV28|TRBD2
CASSSTGGLAKNIQYF
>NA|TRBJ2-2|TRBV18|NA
CASSPLAEWSGRKTTGELFF
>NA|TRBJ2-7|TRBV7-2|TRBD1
CASSVDRGQREQYF
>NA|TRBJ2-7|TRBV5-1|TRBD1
CASRDRAGESSYEQYF
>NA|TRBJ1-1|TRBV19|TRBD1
CASRPGQTIVTEAFF
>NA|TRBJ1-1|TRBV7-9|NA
CASSGQGLKNTEAFF
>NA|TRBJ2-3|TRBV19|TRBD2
CASSRRQGRGLAQDTQYF
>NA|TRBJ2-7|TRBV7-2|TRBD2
CASSGRTSGVYEQYF
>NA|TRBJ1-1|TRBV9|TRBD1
CASSVRPSPWTGGAGSEAFF
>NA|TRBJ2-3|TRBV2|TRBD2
CASLPGRVDTQYF
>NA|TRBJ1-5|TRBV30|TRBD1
CAWGPPDRGNQPQHF
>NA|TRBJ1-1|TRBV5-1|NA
CASSFGGVEAFF
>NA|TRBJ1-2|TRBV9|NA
CASSVTDNYGYTF
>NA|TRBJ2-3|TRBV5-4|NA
CASSQLWGYGSDTQYF
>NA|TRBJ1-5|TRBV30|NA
CAWSSGLPNQPQHF
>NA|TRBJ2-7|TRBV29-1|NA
CSVTETGPITYEQYF
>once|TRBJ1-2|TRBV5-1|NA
CASSLGGAELTNYGYTF
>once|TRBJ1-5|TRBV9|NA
CASSVSDGQPQHF
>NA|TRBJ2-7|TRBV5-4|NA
CASSNLGSYEQYF
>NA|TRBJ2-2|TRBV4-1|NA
CASKMGQNTGELFF